This T cell receptor beta chain appears in the sequencing data of a study of blood T cell repertoires in COVID-19. Only in-frame clones appear in the TCRdb table, and some are missing; sequencing was by immunoSEQ multiplex PCR. Of 250,000 to 350,000 clones listed, 85% are singletons. The germline gives CDR1 SEHNR, CDR2 FQNEAQ (reference sequence). The V segment lost 4 bases and the J segment 8 bases; nucleotides outside the gene matches: 11. The CDR3 consists of 16 residues. The receptor was derived from a woman in her forties or fifties who had recovered from COVID-19. Sequencing used PBMCs or T cells enriched from blood (not recorded which). The rearrangement uses TRBV7-9 and TRBJ1-2; 12 nucleotides line up with TRBD1. The CDR3 reads CASSSVRDRGRDGYTF. In nucleotides, the CDR3 is TGTGCCAGCAGCTCAGTTCGGGACAGGGGGCGCGACGGCTACACCTTC.